A selection of T cell receptor beta chains follows, all from one sample in a study of regulatory dendritic cells for organ transplantation. The protocol was immunoSEQ multiplex PCR, while the TCRdb copy is restricted to in-frame clones and leaves out a portion. Seen here are about 30,000 clones, about 89% observed once, and the top ten hold over 0.06%. Source material: naive CD4+ T cells from blood. The receptors come from a human donor in good health. Each CDR3 is given with its conserved first and last residue. D genes are given only for firm matches. Clone size is shown for a subset of rows, as once, few, many or a class of expanded clone.

D gene | J gene | V gene | clone size | CDR3 DNA | CDR3 protein
- | TRBJ2-7 | TRBV4-1 | - | TGCGCCAGCAGCGGTCGCCCGGCACGCCAGATTGGTTACGAGCAGTACTTC | CASSGRPARQIGYEQYF
TRBD1 | TRBJ1-2 | TRBV4-1 | - | TGCGCCAGCAGCCAAGTGGGACAGGGAGGAGTTGGCTACACCTTC | CASSQVGQGGVGYTF
- | TRBJ2-1 | TRBV27 | once | TGTGCCAGCGGTCCTAGGTACAATGAGCAGTTCTTC | CASGPRYNEQFF
- | TRBJ2-1 | TRBV7-9 | - | TGTGCCAGCAGCCCCAGCGGCAGCTCCTACAATGAGCAGTTCTTC | CASSPSGSSYNEQFF
TRBD1 | TRBJ2-7 | TRBV4-2 | - | TGTGCCAGCAGCCGGTCGGGACAGCACCCCTACGAGCAGTACTTC | CASSRSGQHPYEQYF
- | TRBJ1-2 | TRBV19 | - | TGTGCCAGTAGTCGAGGGTACTACGGCTACACCTTC | CASSRGYYGYTF
- | TRBJ1-5 | TRBV18 | - | TGTGCCAGCTCAGGTATCTCAGTAGTCGGGGCCAATCAGCCCCAGCATTTT | CASSGISVVGANQPQHF
TRBD1 | TRBJ2-7 | TRBV7-8 | - | TGTGCCAGCAGCACCGACCGGGACAGGGGCAGATGGGTCACCTACGAGCAGTACTTC | CASSTDRDRGRWVTYEQYF
- | TRBJ1-1 | TRBV7-2 | - | TGTGCCAGCAGCCCAAATGGGCCGGAAGCTTTCTTT | CASSPNGPEAFF
TRBD1 | TRBJ1-5 | TRBV6-5 | once | TGTGCCAGCAGTAGGGACAGTATCAATCAGCCCCAGCATTTT | CASSRDSINQPQHF
- | TRBJ1-1 | TRBV21-1 | - | TGTGCCAGCCGGGGGGATCCCAACATGAACACTGAAGCTTTCTTT | CASRGDPNMNTEAFF
- | TRBJ2-5 | TRBV2 | - | TGTGCCAGCAGGGAAGGGACTTTTAAAGAGACCCAGTACTTC | CASREGTFKETQYF
- | TRBJ1-4 | TRBV9 | - | TGTGCCAGCAGCCTGAGACACGGTGGGGGTGAAAAACTGTTTTTT | CASSLRHGGGEKLFF
TRBD2 | TRBJ2-3 | TRBV7-8 | - | TGTGCCAGCAGCTTAAGGGGCGGGGGGCATTCCACAGATACGCAGTATTTT | CASSLRGGGHSTDTQYF
TRBD2 | TRBJ2-1 | TRBV7-9 | - | TGTGCCAGCAGCGCAAAACTAGCGGGAGAACCCTACAATGAGCAGTTCTTC | CASSAKLAGEPYNEQFF
- | TRBJ1-2 | TRBV6-1 | - | TGTGCCAGCAGCAGAGTGGGATCGGGGTTTGGCTACACCTTC | CASSRVGSGFGYTF